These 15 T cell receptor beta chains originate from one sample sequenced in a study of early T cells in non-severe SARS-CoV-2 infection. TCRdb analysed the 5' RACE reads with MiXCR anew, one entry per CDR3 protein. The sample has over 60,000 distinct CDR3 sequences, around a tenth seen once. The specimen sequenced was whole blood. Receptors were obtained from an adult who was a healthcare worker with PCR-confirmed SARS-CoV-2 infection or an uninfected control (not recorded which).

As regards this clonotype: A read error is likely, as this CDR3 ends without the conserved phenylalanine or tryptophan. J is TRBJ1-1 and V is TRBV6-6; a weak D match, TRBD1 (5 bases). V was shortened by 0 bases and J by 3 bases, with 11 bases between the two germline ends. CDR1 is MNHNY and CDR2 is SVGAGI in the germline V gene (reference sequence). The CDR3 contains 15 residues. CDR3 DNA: TGTGCCAGCAGTTACTCGGCGGGGCATGACACTGAAGCTTTCATT. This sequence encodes CASSYSAGHDTEAFI.

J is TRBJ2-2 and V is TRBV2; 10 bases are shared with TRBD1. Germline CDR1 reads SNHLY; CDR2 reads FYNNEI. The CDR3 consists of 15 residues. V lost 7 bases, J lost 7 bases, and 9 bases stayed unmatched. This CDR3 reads CASKTGQGYGGELFF. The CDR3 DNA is TGTGCCAGCAAAACGGGACAGGGGTACGGCGGGGAGCTGTTTTTT.

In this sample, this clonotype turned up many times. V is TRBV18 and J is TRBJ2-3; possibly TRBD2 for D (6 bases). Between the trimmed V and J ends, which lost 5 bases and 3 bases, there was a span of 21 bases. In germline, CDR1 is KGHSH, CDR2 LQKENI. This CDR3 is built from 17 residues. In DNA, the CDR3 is TGTGCCAGCTCATTAACCAAACTAGCTTCGAGGACAGATACGCAGTATTTT. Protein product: CASSLTKLASRTDTQYF.

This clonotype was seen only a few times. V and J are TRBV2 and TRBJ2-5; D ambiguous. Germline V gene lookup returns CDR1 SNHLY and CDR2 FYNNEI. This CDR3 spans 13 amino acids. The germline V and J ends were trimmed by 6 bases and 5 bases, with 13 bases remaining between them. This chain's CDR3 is CASRYWGQETQYF. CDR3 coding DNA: TGTGCCAGCAGATATTGGGGTCAGGAGACCCAGTACTTC.

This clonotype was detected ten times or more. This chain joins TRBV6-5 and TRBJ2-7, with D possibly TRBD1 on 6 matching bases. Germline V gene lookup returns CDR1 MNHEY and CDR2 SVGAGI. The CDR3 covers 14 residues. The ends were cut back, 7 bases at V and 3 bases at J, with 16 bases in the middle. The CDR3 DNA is TGTGCCAGCAAATTAGGGACACCTAGCTACGAGCAGTACTTC. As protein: CASKLGTPSYEQYF.

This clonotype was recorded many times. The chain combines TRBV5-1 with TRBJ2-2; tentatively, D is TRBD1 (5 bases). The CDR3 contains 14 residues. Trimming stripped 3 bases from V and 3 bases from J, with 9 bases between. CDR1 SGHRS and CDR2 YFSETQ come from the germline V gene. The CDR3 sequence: CASSSTAHTGELFF. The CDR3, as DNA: TGCGCCAGCAGCTCGACAGCCCACACCGGGGAGCTGTTTTTT.

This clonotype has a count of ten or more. The CDR3 sequence is CASLTPTWTSGMSGELFF. CDR3 in DNA: TGTGCCAGCCTGACCCCCACATGGACTAGCGGGATGAGCGGGGAGCTGTTTTTT. The V call is TRBV28, the J call TRBJ2-2, with 12 bases aligning to TRBD2. Trimming removed 8 bases from V and 7 bases from J; junction bases left unmatched: 17. Germline V gene lookup returns CDR1 MDHEN and CDR2 SYDVKM. This CDR3 comprises 18 residues.

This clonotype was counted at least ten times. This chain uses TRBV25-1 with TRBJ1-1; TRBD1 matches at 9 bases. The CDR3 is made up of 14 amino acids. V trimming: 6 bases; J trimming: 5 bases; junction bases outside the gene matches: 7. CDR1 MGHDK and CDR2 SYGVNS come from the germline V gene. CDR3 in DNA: TGTGCCAGCAGGGGGACAGGGTCTGGGACTGAAGCTTTCTTT. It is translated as CASRGTGSGTEAFF.

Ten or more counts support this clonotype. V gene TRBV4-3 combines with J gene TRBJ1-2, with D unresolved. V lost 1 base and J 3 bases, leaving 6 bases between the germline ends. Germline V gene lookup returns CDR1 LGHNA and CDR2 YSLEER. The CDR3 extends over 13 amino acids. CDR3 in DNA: TGCGCCAGCAGCCAAGGCAGACACTATGGCTACACCTTC. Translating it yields CASSQGRHYGYTF.

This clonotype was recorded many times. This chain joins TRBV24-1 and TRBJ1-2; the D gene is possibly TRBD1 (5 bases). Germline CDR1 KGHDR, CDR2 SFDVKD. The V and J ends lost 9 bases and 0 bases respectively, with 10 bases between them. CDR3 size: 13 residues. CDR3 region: CATGDAANYGYTF. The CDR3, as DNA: TGTGCCACCGGGGACGCAGCTAACTATGGCTACACCTTC.

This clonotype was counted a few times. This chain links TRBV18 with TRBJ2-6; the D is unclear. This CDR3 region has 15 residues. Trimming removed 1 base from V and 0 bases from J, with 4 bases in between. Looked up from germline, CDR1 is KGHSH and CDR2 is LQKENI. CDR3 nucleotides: TGTGCCAGCTCACCACAGGCCTCTGGGGCCAACGTCCTGACTTTC. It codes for CASSPQASGANVLTF.

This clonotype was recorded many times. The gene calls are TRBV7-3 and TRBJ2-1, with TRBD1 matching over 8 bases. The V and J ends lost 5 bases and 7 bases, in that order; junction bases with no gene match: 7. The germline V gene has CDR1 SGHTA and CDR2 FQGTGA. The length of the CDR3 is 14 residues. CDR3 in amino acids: CASSTGQGRNEQFF. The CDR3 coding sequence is TGTGCCAGCAGCACAGGACAGGGAAGAAATGAGCAGTTCTTC.

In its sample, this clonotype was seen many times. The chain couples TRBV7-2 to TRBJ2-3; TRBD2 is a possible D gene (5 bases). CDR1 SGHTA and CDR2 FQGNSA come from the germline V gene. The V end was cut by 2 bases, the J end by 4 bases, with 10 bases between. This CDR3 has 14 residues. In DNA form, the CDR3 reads TGTGCCAGCAGCTTAACTAGTTCCCCAGATACGCAGTATTTT. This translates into CASSLTSSPDTQYF. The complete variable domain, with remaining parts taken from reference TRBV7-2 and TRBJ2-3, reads GAGVSQSPSNKVTEKGKDVELRCDPISGHTALYWYRQSLGQGLEFLIYFQGNSAPDKSGLPSDRFSAERTGGSVSTLTIQRTQQEDSAVYLCASSLTSSPDTQYFGPGTRLTVL.

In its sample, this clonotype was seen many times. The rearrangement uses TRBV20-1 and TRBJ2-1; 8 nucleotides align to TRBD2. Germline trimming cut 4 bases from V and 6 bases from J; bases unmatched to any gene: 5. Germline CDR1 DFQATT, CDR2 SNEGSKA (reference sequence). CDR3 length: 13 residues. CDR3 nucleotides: TGCAGTGCTACCCCCGGGGGGGTCAATGAGCAGTTCTTC. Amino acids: CSATPGGVNEQFF.

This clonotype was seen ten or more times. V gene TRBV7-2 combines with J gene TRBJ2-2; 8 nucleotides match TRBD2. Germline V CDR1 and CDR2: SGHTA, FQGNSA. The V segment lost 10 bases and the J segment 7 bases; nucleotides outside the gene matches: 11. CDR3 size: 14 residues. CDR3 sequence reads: CATLRAGAGGELFF. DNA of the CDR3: TGTGCCACCCTTAGAGCGGGAGCTGGCGGGGAGCTGTTTTTT.